Included here is one T cell receptor (beta chain) sequence, with context. Its specificity is not known. The data stem from a study of CD4+ T cells in melanoma. Whole-study findings and limits: A reported correlation linked neoantigen-specific CD4+ T cells to CD8+, macrophage and B cell function. In melanoma, neoantigen-specific CD4+ T cells reportedly differed in differentiation state.

Produced via immunoSEQ multiplex PCR; TCRdb's table is partial and in-frame only. Among some 150,000 clones listed, around nine tenths were seen once. Trimming took off 3 bases at V and 6 bases at J, with 8 bases between the two ends. CDR3 length equals 12 residues. The germline V gene has CDR1 ENHRY and CDR2 SYGVKD. The chain has TRBV10-3 and TRBJ1-2; D gene uncertain. The source of this sequence is a human donor with melanoma. The CDR3 spells CAISDGPDGYTF. In DNA form, the CDR3 reads TGTGCCATCAGTGATGGACCGGATGGCTACACCTTC.